This entry lists 18 T cell receptor beta chains sequenced from one sample in a study of tumor-infiltrating lymphocytes in oesophageal squamous cell carcinoma. Via MiXCR, TCRdb re-called the PCR reads, giving one row per CDR3 protein. The sample has some 9,800 distinct CDR3 sequences; 63% are singletons. The material sequenced was esophageal tumor tissue. The source is a female donor with esophageal squamous cell carcinoma.

This sequence joins TRBV7-6 and TRBJ1-1; weak D call: TRBD1 (5 bases). The germline CDR1 and CDR2 sequences are SGHVS and FNYEAQ. V was trimmed by 3 bases and J by 2 bases, leaving 13 bases between them. The CDR3 covers 15 residues. CDR3 amino acids: CASSFRDGVNTEAFF. The CDR3 region has the DNA TGTGCCAGCAGCTTCCGGGACGGAGTAAACACTGAAGCTTTCTTT.

In its sample, this clonotype was seen a few times. The chain is built from TRBV6-1 and TRBJ2-5, with 13 nucleotides matching TRBD2. The DNA end lines up better with TRBJ2-7; the J call may be wrong. The length of the CDR3 is 15 residues. Germline CDR1 MNHNS, CDR2 SASEGT. CDR3 amino acids: CASSQPGLAGLEQYF. CDR3 in DNA: TGTGCCAGCAGTCAACCGGGACTAGCGGGACTCGAGCAGTACTTC.

The chain employs TRBV7-8 and TRBJ1-1; 11 positions match TRBD1. From germline, CDR1 is SGHVS and CDR2 FQNEAQ. CDR3 size: 17 residues. Trimming cost V 5 bases and J 5 bases; bases outside gene matches: 13. The CDR3 reads CASSNRLGQGAPTEAFF. In DNA form, the CDR3 reads TGTGCCAGCAGCAACCGTCTAGGACAGGGGGCGCCAACTGAAGCTTTCTTT.

This clonotype turned up a few times. V is TRBV7-2 and J is TRBJ2-5; D remains unclear. The J call may not be correct, given that the DNA end is closer to TRBJ2-7. The CDR3 runs to 14 residues. Germline CDR1 is SGHTA and CDR2 is FQGNSA. The CDR3 loop is CASSPSADGYEQYF. The CDR3, as DNA: TGTGCCAGCAGCCCCAGTGCGGATGGTTACGAGCAGTACTTC.

This clonotype was detected ten times or more. In nucleotides, the CDR3 is TGTGCCAGCAGAAGTGGGACAGGGGTGAATGAGCAGTTCTTC. This encodes CASRSGTGVNEQFF. This chain connects TRBV27 to TRBJ2-1; 10 positions agree with TRBD1. CDR1 MNHEY and CDR2 SMNVEV come from the germline V gene (reference sequence). The length of the CDR3 is 14 residues. J was trimmed by 7 bases and V by 6 bases; bases with no gene match: 6.

V gene TRBV7-8 combines with J gene TRBJ2-4; 14 bases map to TRBD2. The J call may not be correct, given that the DNA end is closer to TRBJ2-7. Germline V gene data show CDR1 as SGHVS and CDR2 as FQNEAQ. This CDR3 has 17 amino acids. Here the CDR3 DNA reads TGTGCCAGCAGCTTCATTCTGACTAGCGGGAGGGCCAACGAGCAGTACTTC. This sequence encodes CASSFILTSGRANEQYF.

By proportion, this clonotype is medium-sized. This sequence joins TRBV11-2 and TRBJ2-1, with no clear D. Germline CDR1 reads SGHAT; CDR2 reads FQNNGV. The V end was cut by 1 base, the J end by 5 bases, with 12 bases between. The CDR3 covers 15 residues. This CDR3 is CASSLVPVRHNEQFF. CDR3 DNA sequence: TGTGCCAGCAGCTTAGTTCCGGTTCGCCACAATGAGCAGTTCTTC.

In this sample, this clonotype is medium-sized. V usage is TRBV6-1 and J usage is TRBJ1-5; TRBD1 matches 8 bases. The CDR3 consists of 15 residues. Per germline, CDR1 MNHNS and CDR2 SASEGT. J gave up 5 bases and V 6 bases, and 9 bases lay outside the gene matches. The CDR3 loop reads CASSAGQGWYQPQHF. The CDR3, as DNA: TGTGCCAGCAGCGCAGGACAGGGCTGGTATCAGCCCCAGCATTTT.

Comment on this clonotype: The CDR3 does not end in the conserved phenylalanine or tryptophan, so this is likely a read error. It is unclear where the CDR3 begins or ends on the DNA, so no DNA is shown, and the CDR3 is as TCRdb lists it. This chain joins TRBV10-1 and TRBJ1-1; TRBD1 was called by the table and not checked on the DNA. The germline V gene has CDR1 WNHNN and CDR2 SYGVQD (reference sequence). The length of the CDR3 is 16 amino acids, counting both ends. The CDR3 spells CASSEAQGEHEQFFGQ.

In this sample, this clonotype turned up a few times. The J gene is TRBJ2-1, the V gene TRBV7-2, with 8 nucleotides matching TRBD2. Per the germline V gene, CDR1 is SGHTA and CDR2 is FQGNSA. V was clipped by 1 base and J by 4 bases; unmatched bases: 6. The CDR3 runs to 16 residues. CDR3 loop: CASSLVSGGGYNEQFF. CDR3 in DNA: TGTGCCAGCAGCTTAGTGTCCGGGGGGGGGTACAATGAGCAGTTCTTC.

In its sample, this clonotype was seen a few times. This chain uses TRBV7-6 with TRBJ2-7; D call uncertain. Germline values: CDR1 SGHVS, CDR2 FNYEAQ. The CDR3 runs to 12 residues. V lost 0 bases, J lost 5 bases, and 5 bases lay in between. The CDR3 sequence: CASSLAGDEQYF. In DNA, the CDR3 is TGTGCCAGCAGCTTAGCTGGGGACGAGCAGTACTTC.

The rearrangement uses TRBV7-3 and TRBJ2-4; perhaps TRBD2 as D (5 bases). Judging by the DNA end, TRBJ2-7 fits better; the J call may be wrong. The CDR3 has 15 residues. Germline values: CDR1 SGHTA, CDR2 FQGTGA. CDR3 sequence reads: CASSFSGRGTYEQYF. CDR3 DNA: TGTGCCAGCAGCTTCTCGGGGAGAGGTACCTACGAGCAGTACTTC.

The rearrangement joins TRBV6-4 to TRBJ1-6; 9 nucleotides match TRBD1. Germline V CDR1 and CDR2: MRHNA, SNTAGT. The CDR3 runs 14 residues. V gave up 7 bases and J gave up 6 bases; unmatched junction bases: 4. The CDR3 spells CASTDRGGNSPLHF. CDR3 in DNA: TGTGCCAGCACGGACAGGGGTGGTAATTCACCCCTCCACTTT.

As concerns this clonotype: The CDR3 end shows no conserved phenylalanine or tryptophan, and so a read error is likely. The rearrangement uses TRBV7-2 and TRBJ2-5, with 10 bases lining up with TRBD1. V lost 0 bases and J lost 5; bases outside the gene matches: 3. The CDR3 totals 15 residues. Per germline, CDR1 SGHTA and CDR2 FQGNSA. CDR3 protein: CASSLAGTGEETQYV. The CDR3 DNA is TGTGCCAGCAGCTTAGCCGGGACAGGGGAGGAGACCCAGTACGTC.

This clonotype was detected once. The V call is TRBV7-6, the J call TRBJ2-5, with D possibly TRBD2 on 6 matching bases. There are 15 residues in the CDR3. The V and J ends lost 0 bases and 11 bases respectively, with 19 bases between them. Germline CDR1 and CDR2: SGHVS and FNYEAQ. The CDR3 loop is CASSLAGREMNEQYF. The CDR3 region has the DNA TGTGCCAGCAGCTTAGCGGGCCGGGAGATGAATGAGCAGTACTTC.

The chain is built from TRBV14 and TRBJ2-7, with D unresolved. Matching the DNA end better, TRBJ2-5 makes the J call doubtful. CDR3 length equals 13 residues. Looked up from germline, CDR1 is SGHDN and CDR2 is FVKESK. CDR3 loop: CASSQRPRETQYF. In nucleotides, the CDR3 is TGTGCCAGCAGTCAGCGACCGCGGGAGACCCAGTACTTC.

This chain uses TRBV7-2 with TRBJ1-1, with 10 bases that match TRBD1. The DNA end is a closer match to TRBJ1-6, so the J assignment may be wrong. Per the germline V gene, CDR1 is SGHTA and CDR2 is FQGNSA. The CDR3 totals 15 residues. For the CDR3, the DNA is TGTGCCAGCAGCTCCGGACAGGGGGGAAATTCACCCCTCCACTTT. This translates into CASSSGQGGNSPLHF.

The chain uses TRBV6-1 and TRBJ2-5; TRBD2 might be the D (7 bases). V was pared by 8 bases and J by 4 bases, with 17 bases between. Germline V gives CDR1 MNHNS, CDR2 SASEGT. The CDR3 runs to 14 residues. CDR3 sequence reads: CASARGGEVETQYF. CDR3 coding DNA: TGTGCCAGCGCTAGGGGGGGGGAGGTAGAGACCCAGTACTTC.